These T cell receptor beta chains were read from a single sample in a study of spatial heterogeneity in lung cancer. Each CDR3 protein is one row after TCRdb ran MiXCR on the 5' RACE reads. The sample includes approximately 93,000 distinct CDR3 sequences, around 19% of them seen just once. This sample comprised PBMCs, obtained at follow-up. The receptor source for this set is a male donor with early-stage non-small cell lung cancer. Each CDR3 is given with its conserved first and last residue. D genes are given only for firm matches. Only some rows state a clone size, as once, few, many or a class for expanded clones.

d_call	clone_size	j_call	v_call	cdr3_nt	cdr3_aa
TRBD2	few	TRBJ2-5	TRBV4-3	TGCGCCAGCAGCCAAACTAGCGGGGGCCCAGTCCGGCACTTC	CASSQTSGGPVRHF
TRBD2	few	TRBJ2-5	TRBV12-3/TRBV12-4	TGTGCCAGCAGTCGGACTAGCGGAGGGGAAGAGACCCAGTACTTC	CASSRTSGGEETQYF
TRBD2	-	TRBJ2-3	TRBV10-3	TGTGCCATCAGTGAGTTCGGGGGGGCCTCGGATACGCAGTATTTT	CAISEFGGASDTQYF
TRBD2	-	TRBJ2-7	TRBV3-1	TGTGCCAGCAGCCAAGGGACTAGCGGAGGCCCGCTAAGGTCCGAGCAGTACTTC	CASSQGTSGGPLRSEQYF
-	many	TRBJ1-5	TRBV7-6	TGTGCCAGCAGCCTAGGGACGGATAGCAATCAGCCCCAGCATTTT	CASSLGTDSNQPQHF
-	many	TRBJ1-4	TRBV7-3	TGTGCCAGCAGCTCACTACAAGGGGAGGGTGAAAAACTGTTTTTT	CASSSLQGEGEKLFF
-	-	TRBJ2-7	TRBV7-3	TGTGCCAGCAGCCCCACCTGGGCTAACTATTTGATACCCTACGAGCAGTACTTC	CASSPTWANYLIPYEQYF
TRBD2	few	TRBJ2-1	TRBV7-9	TGTGCCAGCAGCTCCCTAGCGGGAAAGGTTAATGAGCAGTTCTTC	CASSSLAGKVNEQFF
-	-	TRBJ1-1	TRBV5-6	TGTGCCAGCAGCCGGCGACCGACGGATATGACGGACACTGAAGCTTTCTTT	CASSRRPTDMTDTEAFF
TRBD1	few	TRBJ1-5	TRBV5-5	TGTGCCAGCAGCCCGGGGATGACAGGGCGAGGACAGCCCCAGCATTTT	CASSPGMTGRGQPQHF
-	few	TRBJ1-2	TRBV29-1	TGCAGCGTTGAAGCCGAAACAGGGTCTCGGAGTGGCTACACCTTC	CSVEAETGSRSGYTF
-	-	TRBJ1-6	TRBV7-2	TGTGCCAGCAGCACTTTGGGGTTAGGGAATTCACCCCTCCACTTT	CASSTLGLGNSPLHF
-	-	TRBJ2-1	TRBV3-1	TGTGCCAGCAGCCAAGACACCCGGGCCCACAATGAGCAGTTCTTC	CASSQDTRAHNEQFF
-	many	TRBJ1-2	TRBV29-1	TGCAGCGCCCCCCGTGGGGGTGGCTACACCTTC	CSAPRGGGYTF
TRBD2	-	TRBJ2-3	TRBV19	TGTGCCAGTAGTATAGCGGGGGGGCTAAATACGCAGTATTTT	CASSIAGGLNTQYF
-	once	TRBJ2-2	TRBV24-1	TGTGCCACCAGTCAACACAGGGCCGGGGAGCTGTTTTTT	CATSQHRAGELFF
-	-	TRBJ1-2	TRBV4-1	TGCGCCAGCAGCCACCTCCTCCGGGACACCTATGGCTACACCTTC	CASSHLLRDTYGYTF
-	few	TRBJ2-5	TRBV5-6	TGTGCCAGCAGCTGGAGGCCAGCAGATCAAGAGACCCAGTACTTC	CASSWRPADQETQYF
-	many	TRBJ1-6	TRBV12-5	TGTGCTAGTGGTTTGGTGCCGGGCGGAGATAATTCACCCCTCCACTTT	CASGLVPGGDNSPLHF
-	few	TRBJ2-3	TRBV20-1	TGCAGTGCTCTAGGGAGCACAGATACGCAGTATTTT	CSALGSTDTQYF
TRBD1	-	TRBJ1-2	TRBV7-2	TGTGCCAGCAGCCAGGGACAGTTCTATGGCTACACCTTC	CASSQGQFYGYTF
TRBD2	many	TRBJ2-1	TRBV4-2	TGTGCCAGTGAGAATAGCGGGAGAGCAGGGGAGCAGTTCTTC	CASENSGRAGEQFF